The sequence of this T cell receptor (beta chain) was determined in a study of siplizumab effects on memory and regulatory T cells. In the study overall: Paired mixed lymphocyte reactions were set up, with siplizumab at 0.85 to 1 ug/mL or without drug.

Cells that made up the mixed lymphocyte reaction were cocultured at 37°C for 6 to 7 days. Responder PBMCs underwent CFSE labelling, stimulator PBMCs underwent Violet Dye labelling, and both were mixed at 1:1. Trimming shortened V by 3 bases and J by 4 bases, and 6 bases separated the two germline ends. The germline V gene has CDR1 DFQATT and CDR2 SNEGSKA (reference sequence). This CDR3 contains 11 residues. Note on this clone: The antigen is not known.

Assayed TCR templates numbered roughly 93,000 for each sample. The data were produced by immunoSEQ multiplex PCR, yet TCRdb's version contains in-frame clones alone and is incomplete. The data contain 15,000 to 20,000 clones, around 42% of them singletons. The sequenced sample was CFSE-low (dividing) CD4+ T cells sorted from an allogeneic mixed lymphocyte reaction. This sequence joins TRBV20-1 and TRBJ1-2; D ambiguous. The TCR was taken from a human donor in good health; the cells came from an allogeneic mixed lymphocyte reaction. The DNA of the CDR3 is TGCAGTGCTAGGGCCATCTATGGCTACACCTTC. Amino acid sequence: CSARAIYGYTF.